This entry features one T cell receptor beta chain sequence. Its matching antigen is unknown. The data belong to a study of cytomegalovirus exposure and HLA in healthy donors. General study findings and limits: Later findings reportedly placed an Asian-associated ancestry cluster below the 666-donor mean for N-insertions.

Use of 60 Vbeta and 13 Jbeta primers characterized the PCR. In the source study's methods: In a later analysis, approximately 73 million unique TCR beta chains included roughly 11 million shared by two or more donors. Produced via immunoSEQ multiplex PCR; TCRdb's table is partial and in-frame only. V, J and clone size are taken as reported in that table, and D and trimming were inferred from the DNA itself. This sample has about 120,000 clones, with roughly four fifths found just once. This CDR3 contains 15 residues. The V end lost 0 bases, the J end lost 7 bases, and 15 bases lay between the germline ends. Germline CDR1 and CDR2: LGHNA and YSLEER.

The rearrangement joins TRBV4-3 to TRBJ1-2; the D gene is possibly TRBD1 (5 bases). The receptor comes from a man over 45 in good health and CMV-seropositive. Sequencing was done on a sample of PBMCs. In DNA form, the CDR3 reads TGCGCCAGCAGCCAAGAAGTAAAAGGGGCATCTGGCTACACCTTC. It is translated as CASSQEVKGASGYTF.